The 7 T cell receptor beta chains in this list originate from one sample, sequenced in a study of blood T cell repertoires in COVID-19. Assay used: immunoSEQ multiplex PCR; TCRdb lists only in-frame clones, some missing. The table lists 130,000 or so clones, roughly four fifths of them singletons. The sequenced sample was PBMCs or T cells enriched from blood (not recorded which). Receptors originate from a man in his forties or fifties with acute COVID-19.

The chain recombines TRBV7-9 with TRBJ2-3; weak D call: TRBD2 (6 bases). Germline CDR1 is SEHNR and CDR2 is FQNEAQ (reference sequence). The CDR3 is 16 residues long. Trimming took 2 bases from V and 0 from J, leaving 12 bases between them. CDR3 nucleotides: TGTGCCAGCAGCTTACGGGGGAGTGCTAGCACAGATACGCAGTATTTT. It codes for CASSLRGSASTDTQYF.

J is TRBJ1-6 and V is TRBV21-1; the table's D call of TRBD1 was not tested on the DNA. TRBV21-1 is tagged as a pseudogene. The CDR3 has 14 residues. The CDR3 sequence: CASRAGQGNSPLHF. CDR3 nucleotides: TGTGCCAGCAGAGCGGGACAGGGGAATTCACCCCTCCACTTT.

The chain uses TRBV7-2 and TRBJ2-1; TRBD1 agrees at 10 bases. This CDR3 contains 15 residues. Germline V lookup: CDR1 SGHTA, CDR2 FQGNSA. With V trimmed by 5 bases and J by 4 bases, 5 bases remained unmatched. The CDR3 loop is CASSPWDRGYNEQFF. The CDR3 DNA sequence: TGTGCCAGCAGCCCCTGGGACAGGGGATACAATGAGCAGTTCTTC.

The V gene is TRBV5-1, the J gene TRBJ2-1, with 11 bases aligning to TRBD2. The CDR3 spans 16 residues. CDR1 SGHRS and CDR2 YFSETQ come from the germline V gene. Trimming cost V 6 bases and J 9 bases; bases outside gene matches: 14. The CDR3 sequence: CASNPVGLAGGSEQFF. The CDR3 nucleotides are TGCGCCAGCAACCCCGTCGGGCTAGCGGGGGGAAGTGAGCAGTTCTTC.

The V gene is TRBV6-5, the J gene TRBJ1-2; D is possibly TRBD1 (6 bases). Germline CDR1 MNHEY, CDR2 SVGAGI. Deletions cut 2 bases from V and 10 bases from J, with 11 bases between. This CDR3 contains 12 residues. The CDR3 DNA is TGTGCCAGCAGTTACGGGCAGGGGCCCTACACCTTC. Its protein is CASSYGQGPYTF.

This clone has a handful of counts. The chain recombines TRBV6-5 with TRBJ1-2; D might be TRBD1 (6 bases). The germline CDR1 and CDR2 sequences are MNHEY and SVGAGI. There are 15 residues in the CDR3. The ends were cut back, 7 bases at V and 2 bases at J, with 17 bases in the middle. The CDR3 sequence is CASTDGGGANYGYTF. CDR3 bases: TGTGCCAGCACCGATGGGGGGGGCGCAAACTATGGCTACACCTTC.

The chain has TRBV5-8 and TRBJ1-5, with 7 nucleotides matching TRBD1. CDR1 is SGHTS, CDR2 YDEGEE, per germline. CDR3 length: 14 residues. V lost 3 bases and J lost 6; bases outside the gene matches: 6. The CDR3 DNA reads TGTGCCAGCAGCTCCCTCAGGGGGACTCAGCCCCAGCATTTT. Protein product: CASSSLRGTQPQHF.